The following is a T cell receptor (beta chain) sequence with its context. What it binds is unknown. Per germline, CDR1 MNHEY and CDR2 SVGEGT. The ends were cut back, 7 bases at V and 6 bases at J, with 16 bases in the middle. The CDR3 covers 13 residues. Isolated per sample were at least 6 million PBMCs. A minimum of 5.5 micrograms of total RNA was extracted per sample. These data come from a study of blood T cells in healthy people across ages. Regarding the study as a whole: The study found more naive CD4+ cells and higher diversity in long-lived than aged donors.

Next came a second PCR, run for about 6 to 11 cycles, which used a sample-barcoded 5' primer along with a J-beta primer mix. Each of the cDNA molecules was tagged by a template-switch adaptor with 12 random nucleotides. TCRdb reprocessed the 5' RACE reads with MiXCR, giving one entry per CDR3 protein. Among around 500,000 distinct CDR3 sequences listed, more than 45% were seen once. The chain combines TRBV6-2 or TRBV6-3 with TRBJ2-7; D may correspond to TRBD1 or TRBD2 (5 bases each). The sample taken for sequencing was blood. The TCR originated in a man older than 75 in good health. The CDR3 loop is CASNPTGLGEQYF. The CDR3 DNA reads TGTGCCAGCAATCCTACGGGGCTGGGCGAGCAGTACTTC.